This TCR beta chain was retrieved from a study of PD-L1 blockade in urothelial cancer. Study at large: Prior chemotherapy ranged from 0 to 3 regimens per patient. Analysis of blood occurred 3 weeks (second dose) and 6 weeks after treatment start. Blood gave a median approximately 150,000 T cells. Overall study findings and caveats: Durable-benefit patients expanded tumor-associated blood clones more at 3 weeks.

As for this clone: Its antigen is undetermined.

The V gene's germline CDR1 is SGDLS and CDR2 YYNGEE. This CDR3 region has 19 residues. V lost 4 bases and J 2 bases, leaving 24 bases between the germline ends. Assay: immunoSEQ multiplex PCR; the TCRdb copy retains only in-frame clones and omits some. The repertoire holds tens of thousands of clones, with 80% to 90% as singletons. Sample: PBMCs, taken around atezolizumab (anti-PD-L1) treatment. The rearrangement uses TRBV9 and TRBJ2-2; the D gene is possibly TRBD2 (7 bases). The sequence was collected from a man in his forties or fifties with urothelial cancer. CDR3 nucleotides: TGTGCCAGCAGCCGCGGGAGAGGGCAGGGGATCCTAAACACCGGGGAGCTGTTTTTT. Translated: CASSRGRGQGILNTGELFF.